One and the same sample provided the 10 T cell receptor beta chains below, sequenced in a study of shared clonotypes between healthy human individuals. Measured with immunoSEQ multiplex PCR; TCRdb has only the in-frame clones, and not every one. The repertoire includes approximately 740,000 clones, approximately 79% of them detected once, and 1.5% to 2% sits in the top ten. Sequenced: memory CD4+ T cells sorted from blood. Subset defined: CD45RA-negative fraction. These receptor sequences come from a young woman in good health.

The chain couples TRBV7-2 to TRBJ2-1; 11 bases line up with TRBD1. There are 16 residues in the CDR3. Germline V CDR1 and CDR2: SGHTA, FQGNSA. The ends lost 1 base at V and 3 bases at J; junction bases unmatched: 2. The DNA of the CDR3 is TGTGCCAGCAGCTTAGAGGGGACAGGGGGCTACAATGAGCAGTTCTTC. Protein: CASSLEGTGGYNEQFF.

This clone has more than one count but fewer than ten. The chain uses TRBV5-1 and TRBJ2-5; 8 nucleotides agree with TRBD1. V lost 4 bases to trimming and J lost 3 bases; unmatched junction nucleotides: 5. Germline V gene lookup returns CDR1 SGHRS and CDR2 YFSETQ. The CDR3 contains 14 residues. CDR3: CASSRTGWEETQYF. In nucleotides, the CDR3 is TGCGCCAGCAGCCGGACAGGGTGGGAAGAGACCCAGTACTTC.

The chain links TRBV19 to TRBJ1-2; 8 bases map to TRBD1. This CDR3 spans 13 amino acids. CDR1 and CDR2 from the germline V gene are LNHDA and SQIVND (reference sequence). Germline trimming cut 5 bases from V and 9 bases from J; bases unmatched to any gene: 8. The CDR3 region has the DNA TGTGCCAGTAGTGACAGGGGATTTGTTAGCTACACCTTC. This translates into CASSDRGFVSYTF. The full variable domain, rest sourced from reference TRBV19 and TRBJ1-2, is DGGITQSPKYLFRKEGQNVTLSCEQNLNHDAMYWYRQDPGQGLRLIYYSQIVNDFQKGDIAEGYSVSREKKESFPLTVTSAQKNPTAFYLCASSDRGFVSYTFGSGTRLTVV.

The chain combines TRBV5-4 with TRBJ2-5, with no clear D. V was pared by 0 bases and J by 3 bases, with 21 bases between. The CDR3 spans 18 residues. Germline V CDR1 and CDR2: SGHNT, YYREEE (reference sequence). CDR3 bases: TGTGCCAGCAGCTTGGCCCCAAGCCGCCTGATAACAAAAGAGACCCAGTACTTC. Its protein is CASSLAPSRLITKETQYF. Supplemented by reference TRBV5-4 and TRBJ2-5, the full variable domain reads ETGVTQSPTHLIKTRGQQVTLRCSSQSGHNTVSWYQQALGQGPQFIFQYYREEENGRGNFPPRFSGLQFPNYSSELNVNALELDDSALYLCASSLAPSRLITKETQYFGPGTRLLVL.

This clone was found a few times. The rearrangement uses TRBV28 and TRBJ2-7, with D unclear. In germline, CDR1 is MDHEN, CDR2 SYDVKM. This CDR3 spans 12 amino acids. V was pared by 7 bases and J by 3 bases, with 10 bases between. The CDR3 nucleotides are TGTGCCAGCAATGGTGACCGCTACGAGCAGTACTTC. It is translated as CASNGDRYEQYF.

The chain couples TRBV7-2 to TRBJ1-3, with D possibly matching TRBD1 (5 bases). CDR3 size: 15 residues. The V end was cut by 5 bases, the J end by 0 bases, with 11 bases between. CDR1 and CDR2 from the germline V gene are SGHTA and FQGNSA. The CDR3 loop is CASSAGPSSGNTIYF. The CDR3 DNA reads as TGTGCCAGCAGCGCGGGACCTAGCTCTGGAAACACCATATATTTT.

This chain joins TRBV27 and TRBJ2-7; unclear D gene. CDR3 length: 11 amino acids. CDR1 MNHEY and CDR2 SMNVEV come from the germline V gene (reference sequence). Trimming shortened V by 8 bases and J by 4 bases, and 9 bases separated the two germline ends. The CDR3 is CASQDRYEQYF. The DNA of the CDR3 is TGTGCCAGCCAGGACCGGTACGAGCAGTACTTC.

The V and J genes are TRBV6-5 and TRBJ1-1, with D tentatively TRBD1 (5 bases). This CDR3 spans 14 amino acids. Trimming removed 4 bases from V and 1 base from J, with 10 bases in between. Germline loops: CDR1 MNHEY, CDR2 SVGAGI. The CDR3 DNA is TGTGCCAGCAGTTCCCCAGGGCGGAACACTGAAGCTTTCTTT. It encodes CASSSPGRNTEAFF.

The V and J genes are TRBV11-3 and TRBJ2-1; no clear D. Germline V CDR1 and CDR2: SGHNT, YENEEA. This CDR3 region has 12 residues. The V and J ends lost 5 bases and 5 bases respectively, with 7 bases between them. The CDR3 spells CASSASDNEQFF. CDR3 sequence (DNA): TGTGCCAGCAGCGCCAGTGACAATGAGCAGTTCTTC. The full variable domain, with the rest looked up from reference TRBV11-3 and TRBJ2-1, is EAGVVQSPRYKIIEKKQPVAFWCNPISGHNTLYWYLQNLGQGPELLIRYENEEAVDDSQLPKDRFSAERLKGVDSTLKIQPAELGDSAVYLCASSASDNEQFFGPGTRLTVL.

The chain combines TRBV27 with TRBJ2-1; D is undetermined. Germline V gene sequence: CDR1 MNHEY, CDR2 SMNVEV (reference sequence). This CDR3 comprises 14 residues. Trimming pared 2 bases from V and 8 bases from J, leaving 13 bases between. The CDR3 coding sequence is TGTGCCAGCAGTTTAATGGGTCTATCCCATGAGCAGTTCTTC. It codes for CASSLMGLSHEQFF.